These 24 T cell receptor beta chains originate from one sample sequenced in a study of blood T cell repertoires in COVID-19 (dated by TCRdb to about 2020). Library creation used the immunoSEQ multiplex PCR assay. TCRdb stores this immuneACCESS table with in-frame sequences only. Part of the clones is absent; in the studies checked, under half of the shortfall reflects unresolved V genes, and no reason is known for the rest. Recorded for this sample are approximately 200,000 clones; 82% of them occurred a single time. The top ten hold 10% to 15% of the sample. The sample comprised PBMCs or T cells enriched from blood (not recorded which). These TCRs come from a man aged 35 to 55 who had recovered from COVID-19.

This clone was seen only a few times. The CDR3 DNA reads as TGCAGCGTTGCTACTGACAGACCCTACGAGCAGTACTTC. Translation gives CSVATDRPYEQYF. The rearrangement uses TRBV29-1 and TRBJ2-7, with D possibly TRBD1 on 5 matching bases. Trimming removed 4 bases at V and 2 bases at J, with 12 bases between. CDR1 and CDR2 (germline): SQVTM, ANQGSEA. CDR3 length: 13 residues.

The V call is TRBV10-1, the J call TRBJ2-3; tentative D call: TRBD2 (7 bases). Trimming shortened V by 2 bases and J by 4 bases, and 10 bases separated the two germline ends. Germline V gene sequence: CDR1 WNHNN, CDR2 SYGVQD (reference sequence). The CDR3 consists of 14 residues. CDR3 nucleotide sequence: TGCGCCAGCAGTGAGAGGGGGGGGCCAGATACGCAGTATTTT. Protein sequence: CASSERGGPDTQYF.

The genes are TRBV7-9 and TRBJ2-1; 11 nucleotides line up with TRBD2. The CDR3 extends over 15 amino acids. The V segment lost 6 bases and the J segment 7 bases; nucleotides outside the gene matches: 8. Germline loops: CDR1 SEHNR, CDR2 FQNEAQ (reference sequence). The CDR3 reads CASSRLAGPRNEQFF. DNA of the CDR3: TGTGCCAGCAGTCGACTAGCGGGGCCTCGGAATGAGCAGTTCTTC.

This clone appeared a single time. The chain combines TRBV5-6 with TRBJ2-2; D is perhaps TRBD2 (5 bases). The CDR3 consists of 18 residues. Trimming cost V 0 bases and J 3 bases, with 18 bases left between them. Germline values: CDR1 SGHDT, CDR2 YYEEEE. The CDR3 DNA follows: TGTGCCAGCAGCTTGGGGTACGTAGGAGGAGGTTACACCGGGGAGCTGTTTTTT. It translates to CASSLGYVGGGYTGELFF.

This clone was seen just once. CDR3 loop: CASSLRAEGAVYEQYF. The DNA for the CDR3 is TGTGCCAGCAGCTTAAGGGCTGAGGGGGCGGTCTACGAGCAGTACTTC. The chain joins TRBV7-8 to TRBJ2-7, with TRBD1 identical over 7 bases. Germline V gives CDR1 SGHVS, CDR2 FQNEAQ. The length of the CDR3 is 16 residues. The J segment lost 3 bases and the V segment lost 2 bases, leaving 10 bases of the junction unmatched. Using reference TRBV7-8 and TRBJ2-7 for the parts outside the CDR3, the full variable domain is GAGVSQSPRYKVAKRGQDVALRCDPISGHVSLFWYQQALGQGPEFLTYFQNEAQLDKSGLPSDRFFAERPEGSVSTLKIQRTQQEDSAVYLCASSLRAEGAVYEQYFGPGTRLTVT.

This rearrangement joins TRBV5-4 to TRBJ2-3; tentative D call: TRBD1 (5 bases). The CDR3 is made up of 14 amino acids. Germline CDR1 reads SGHNT; CDR2 reads YYREEE (reference sequence). Trimming left V 3 bases short and J 4 bases short, with 12 bases between. The CDR3 here is CASSSRQGSDTQYF. CDR3 nucleotides: TGTGCCAGCAGCTCGAGGCAGGGTTCAGATACGCAGTATTTT. Complete variable domain (other parts from reference TRBV5-4 and TRBJ2-3): ETGVTQSPTHLIKTRGQQVTLRCSSQSGHNTVSWYQQALGQGPQFIFQYYREEENGRGNFPPRFSGLQFPNYSSELNVNALELDDSALYLCASSSRQGSDTQYFGPGTRLTVL.

This clone was found once. The rearrangement joins TRBV28 to TRBJ1-6, with D perhaps matching TRBD1 (6 bases). V was trimmed by 2 bases and J by 9 bases, leaving 14 bases between them. Germline-derived CDR1 and CDR2 are MDHEN and SYDVKM. The CDR3 runs to 15 residues. DNA of the CDR3: TGTGCCAGCAGTTTACGGGGTCAGGGGCGTTCACCCCTCCACTTT. It specifies CASSLRGQGRSPLHF.

The chain joins TRBV21-1 to TRBJ2-1; the DNA was not used to check the table's D call, TRBD1. TRBV21-1 is given as a pseudogene. The CDR3 consists of 17 residues. The CDR3 here is CASSKGPRDRVYNEQFF. CDR3 coding DNA: TGTGCCAGCAGCAAAGGTCCTCGGGACAGAGTTTACAATGAGCAGTTCTTC.

In the case of this clone: The same CDR3 arises from other DNA sequences in this sample as well. V usage is TRBV5-1 and J usage is TRBJ2-6, with D tentatively TRBD1 (5 bases). Germline V CDR1 and CDR2: SGHRS, YFSETQ. Deletions cut 0 bases from V and 1 base from J, with 8 bases between. The CDR3 consists of 16 residues. The CDR3, as DNA: TGCGCCAGCAGCTTGGAGTCAGGGTCTGGGGCCAACGTCCTGACTTTC. It codes for CASSLESGSGANVLTF. Combining the CDR3 with reference TRBV5-1 and TRBJ2-6 gives the whole variable domain KAGVTQTPRYLIKTRGQQVTLSCSPISGHRSVSWYQQTPGQGLQFLFEYFSETQRNKGNFPGRFSGRQFSNSRSEMNVSTLELGDSALYLCASSLESGSGANVLTFGAGSRLTVL.

The chain is built from TRBV29-1 and TRBJ2-3, with TRBD1 matching over 10 bases. The CDR3 consists of 14 residues. J gave up 2 bases and V 7 bases, and 6 bases lay outside the gene matches. Germline V gives CDR1 SQVTM, CDR2 ANQGSEA. The DNA for the CDR3 is TGCAGCGCCACTAGACAGGGGGCCACAGATACGCAGTATTTT. Translating it yields CSATRQGATDTQYF.

V usage is TRBV7-3 and J usage is TRBJ2-1; unclear D gene. Looked up from germline, CDR1 is SGHTA and CDR2 is FQGTGA. Trimming cost V 5 bases and J 0 bases, with 5 bases left between them. The CDR3 sequence is 13 residues long. The CDR3 nucleotides are TGTGCCAGCAGCGAGAGCTCCTACAATGAGCAGTTCTTC. This translates into CASSESSYNEQFF.

The chain carries TRBV7-6 and TRBJ1-1, with 7 nucleotides matching TRBD1. Germline V gives CDR1 SGHVS, CDR2 FNYEAQ. The CDR3 is 15 residues long. The J segment lost 1 base and the V segment lost 1 base, leaving 3 bases of the junction unmatched. As DNA, the CDR3 is TGTGCCAGCAGCTTAGGACAGGGCCCGAACACTGAAGCTTTCTTT. It encodes CASSLGQGPNTEAFF.

The V and J genes are TRBV28 and TRBJ1-5; 7 bases map to TRBD1. Unmatched junction bases numbered 6, after V lost 9 bases and J lost 4 bases. This CDR3 is built from 13 residues. The germline CDR1 and CDR2 sequences are MDHEN and SYDVKM. Here the CDR3 reads CASKDRENQPQHF. CDR3 sequence (DNA): TGTGCCAGTAAAGACAGGGAGAATCAGCCCCAGCATTTT.

This chain uses TRBV5-1 with TRBJ2-1, with a possible D match to TRBD1 (5 bases). The V gene's germline CDR1 is SGHRS and CDR2 YFSETQ. CDR3 length: 13 residues. V lost 4 bases, J lost 8 bases, and 13 bases lay in between. CDR3 DNA sequence: TGCGCCAGCAGCCAGGACATCATCGATGAGCAGTTCTTC. This sequence encodes CASSQDIIDEQFF.

The chain is built from TRBV7-9 and TRBJ1-6; TRBD1 might be the D (6 bases). Trimming took off 1 base at V and 10 bases at J, with 17 bases between the two ends. CDR3 size: 16 residues. Germline lookup yields CDR1 SEHNR and CDR2 FQNEAQ (reference sequence). This CDR3 is CASSLVSGVGSSPLHF. CDR3 in DNA: TGTGCCAGCAGCTTAGTTTCAGGGGTCGGAAGCTCACCCCTCCACTTT.

The chain recombines TRBV2 with TRBJ1-4; 10 nucleotides align to TRBD1. The J segment lost 8 bases and the V segment lost 5 bases, leaving 8 bases of the junction unmatched. Germline CDR1 is SNHLY and CDR2 is FYNNEI. There are 15 residues in the CDR3. In DNA form, the CDR3 reads TGTGCCAGCAGTCCCGGGACAGGGGAGAGCGAAAAACTGTTTTTT. It specifies CASSPGTGESEKLFF.

This clone has just one count. The V call is TRBV28, the J call TRBJ1-1; no clear D gene. The V and J ends lost 2 bases and 1 base respectively, with 11 bases between them. From germline, CDR1 is MDHEN and CDR2 SYDVKM. The CDR3 runs to 15 residues. CDR3 bases: TGTGCCAGCAGTTTAGGGGAGAGTGGGAACACTGAAGCTTTCTTT. Amino acid sequence: CASSLGESGNTEAFF.

The chain joins TRBV2 to TRBJ2-5, with TRBD1 matching 10 bases. Germline V gene lookup returns CDR1 SNHLY and CDR2 FYNNEI. With 9 bases clipped from V and 5 bases from J, the junction kept 15 bases outside the gene matches. The CDR3 covers 16 residues. This CDR3 is CASCRDRGIIGETQYF. The CDR3 DNA reads as TGTGCCAGTTGCCGGGACAGGGGTATTATCGGGGAGACCCAGTACTTC.

About this clone: One end of the junction is discordant with germline, which a read error may explain. This sequence joins TRBV3-1 (or the pseudogene TRBV3-2) and TRBJ2-7; D is possibly TRBD2 (6 bases). CDR3 size: 12 residues. Germline loops: CDR1 LGHDT, CDR2 YNNKEL (reference sequence). CDR3 region: CASSQLASEQYF. In DNA, the CDR3 is TGTGCCAGCAGCCAACTAGCGTCCGAGCAGTACTTT.

The chain combines TRBV30 with TRBJ1-4; D is unclear. The CDR3 extends over 10 amino acids. Germline values: CDR1 GTSNPN, CDR2 SVGIG (reference sequence). V lost 3 bases, J lost 8 bases, and 4 bases lay in between. The CDR3 reads CAWSREKLFF. The CDR3 DNA sequence: TGTGCCTGGAGCAGAGAAAAACTGTTTTTT.

DNA for the CDR3: TGTGCCAGTAGTATAGATATGCGGGAGCTTTACAATGAGCAGTTCTTC. Its protein product is CASSIDMRELYNEQFF. This sequence joins TRBV19 and TRBJ2-1; 7 positions match TRBD2. The junction had 6 bases not matched to a gene; V was cut back by 0 bases and J by 4 bases. Germline CDR1 is LNHDA and CDR2 is SQIVND (reference sequence). The CDR3 spans 16 residues.

The chain employs TRBV4-1 and TRBJ1-1; a weak D match, TRBD1 (5 bases). V lost 0 bases and J lost 5, with 16 bases in between. Germline V gene sequence: CDR1 MGHRA, CDR2 YSYEKL. The CDR3 is made up of 16 amino acids. CDR3 coding DNA: TGCGCCAGCAGCCAAGATCCGAGGGGCGCGGGAACTGAAGCTTTCTTT. Translated: CASSQDPRGAGTEAFF.

This chain connects TRBV12-3 or TRBV12-4 to TRBJ1-2; perhaps TRBD1 as D (6 bases). This CDR3 contains 13 residues. The V end lost 7 bases, the J end lost 6 bases, and 15 bases lay between the germline ends. The CDR3 DNA reads as TGTGCCAGCACTTCAGGACAGATTGATGGCTACACCTTC. Amino acid sequence: CASTSGQIDGYTF.

V is TRBV7-8 and J is TRBJ2-7, with D possibly TRBD1 on 6 matching bases. The ends were cut back, 6 bases at V and 2 bases at J, with 14 bases in the middle. The CDR3 spans 14 residues. CDR1 is SGHVS, CDR2 FQNEAQ, per germline. In DNA form, the CDR3 reads TGTGCCAGCAGTTATAGGCAGGGGACCTACGAGCAGTACGTC. It codes for CASSYRQGTYEQYV.